These 13 T cell receptor beta chains were sequenced from one sample in a study of CD8+ T cells in alopecia areata. The sequencing template was cDNA reverse transcribed from extracted RNA. The table came from immunoSEQ multiplex PCR; TCRdb's copy has only in-frame clones and leaves some out. The data hold approximately 150,000 clones, with 51% observed a single time. This specimen consisted of CD4+ T cells sorted from blood, obtained at week 0. The receptors here all came from a human donor with alopecia areata.

This clone was counted between two and nine times. V is TRBV27 and J is TRBJ2-3; possibly TRBD1 for D (5 bases). Germline V gives CDR1 MNHEY, CDR2 SMNVEV (reference sequence). Trimming left V 4 bases short and J 2 bases short, with 22 bases between. The CDR3 contains 18 residues. The CDR3 reads CASSSSGAGLTPTDTQYF. The CDR3 DNA follows: TGTGCCAGCAGTTCCAGTGGGGCAGGCCTTACCCCCACAGATACGCAGTATTTT.

V and J are TRBV19 and TRBJ1-2; 9 bases agree with TRBD1. Germline loops: CDR1 LNHDA, CDR2 SQIVND (reference sequence). V trimming: 7 bases; J trimming: 5 bases; junction bases outside the gene matches: 5. This CDR3 has 13 residues. Here the CDR3 DNA reads TGTGCCAGTAATCAGGACAGGGGTTATGGCTACACCTTC. Its translation: CASNQDRGYGYTF.

This chain joins TRBV7-2 and TRBJ2-3, with D hard to call. Germline values: CDR1 SGHTA, CDR2 FQGNSA. The V and J ends lost 2 bases and 4 bases respectively, with 4 bases between them. This CDR3 region has 12 residues. The CDR3 coding sequence is TGTGCCAGCAGCTTAACTCCAGATACGCAGTATTTT. It yields the protein CASSLTPDTQYF.

This clone was picked up a small number of times. This chain links TRBV27 with TRBJ2-2; D unresolved. Trimming pared 3 bases from V and 4 bases from J, leaving 0 bases between. The CDR3 covers 11 residues. Germline CDR1 is MNHEY and CDR2 is SMNVEV (reference sequence). The CDR3 coding sequence is TGTGCCAGCAGTTTCACCGGGGAGCTGTTTTTT. Amino acids: CASSFTGELFF.

This chain links TRBV19 with TRBJ2-7; 12 positions agree with TRBD2. Germline CDR1 LNHDA, CDR2 SQIVND (reference sequence). The CDR3 is made up of 17 amino acids. V was pared by 4 bases and J by 5 bases, with 12 bases of the junction left unmatched. The CDR3 loop reads CASSTTPTSGRTHEQYF. CDR3 nucleotide sequence: TGTGCCAGTAGTACCACCCCAACTAGCGGGAGGACCCACGAGCAGTACTTC.

This chain joins TRBV5-1 and TRBJ2-2; 9 bases line up with TRBD2. Germline V gives CDR1 SGHRS, CDR2 YFSETQ. The CDR3 loop spans 16 amino acids. The J segment lost 1 base and the V segment lost 4 bases, leaving 5 bases of the junction unmatched. The CDR3 DNA reads as TGCGCCAGCAGCCCCCTGACTAGCGGGAACACCGGGGAGCTGTTTTTT. Amino acids: CASSPLTSGNTGELFF.

CDR3 sequence (DNA): TGTGCCAGCAGCCCCGGGACTCGCTCCTACAATGAGCAGTTCTTC. Residues: CASSPGTRSYNEQFF. V gene TRBV7-2 combines with J gene TRBJ2-1, with D perhaps matching TRBD2 (6 bases). V gave up 5 bases and J gave up 0 bases, with 11 bases separating them. The CDR3 extends over 15 amino acids. Germline-derived CDR1 and CDR2 are SGHTA and FQGNSA. Using reference TRBV7-2 and TRBJ2-1 for the parts outside the CDR3, the full variable domain is GAGVSQSPSNKVTEKGKDVELRCDPISGHTALYWYRQSLGQGLEFLIYFQGNSAPDKSGLPSDRFSAERTGGSVSTLTIQRTQQEDSAVYLCASSPGTRSYNEQFFGPGTRLTVL.

This clone occurred a few times. CDR3 amino acids: CASSRGTSYNEQFF. CDR3 nucleotides: TGTGCCAGCAGCCGAGGGACTTCCTACAATGAGCAGTTCTTC. The rearrangement uses TRBV6-5 and TRBJ2-1; D might be TRBD2 (6 bases). This CDR3 comprises 14 residues. Germline lookup yields CDR1 MNHEY and CDR2 SVGAGI. V lost 6 bases to trimming and J lost 1 base, with 10 bases between them.

This clone was observed a handful of times. This chain joins TRBV4-1 and TRBJ2-3; D is unclear. The CDR3 length is 13 residues. Looked up from germline, CDR1 is MGHRA and CDR2 is YSYEKL. Trimming shortened V by 1 base and J by 6 bases, and 8 bases separated the two germline ends. CDR3: CASSQGSWDTQYF. The CDR3, as DNA: TGCGCCAGCAGCCAAGGTAGCTGGGATACGCAGTATTTT.

The sample holds one count of this clone. The V call is TRBV6-6, the J call TRBJ2-7; 11 bases agree with TRBD2. This CDR3 has 16 amino acids. CDR1 is MNHNY, CDR2 SVGAGI, per germline (reference sequence). Trimming cost V 4 bases and J 7 bases; bases outside gene matches: 12. The CDR3 coding sequence is TGTGCCAGCAGTTTCTTAGCGGGAGGGCCGACTAGGGAGCAGTACTTC. As protein: CASSFLAGGPTREQYF.

This clone appeared a few times. The rearrangement uses TRBV5-1 and TRBJ2-7, with D tentatively TRBD1 (6 bases). Trimming pared 2 bases from V and 2 bases from J, leaving 26 bases between. The length of the CDR3 is 19 residues. Germline CDR1 is SGHRS and CDR2 is YFSETQ. CDR3 DNA sequence: TGCGCCAGCAGCTTACGTACAGGGACCGGGGTGGTCCTAGCCTACGAGCAGTACTTC. Translated: CASSLRTGTGVVLAYEQYF.

The gene calls are TRBV11-2 and TRBJ1-2; D remains unclear. Trimming took 6 bases from V and 7 from J, leaving 9 bases between them. The CDR3 loop spans 11 amino acids. Germline assignment: CDR1 SGHAT and CDR2 FQNNGV. CDR3 sequence reads: CASSPLSGYTF. CDR3 bases: TGTGCCAGCAGTCCACTCAGTGGCTACACCTTC. The full variable domain, completed using reference TRBV11-2 and TRBJ1-2, is EAGVAQSPRYKIIEKRQSVAFWCNPISGHATLYWYQQILGQGPKLLIQFQNNGVVDDSQLPKDRFSAERLKGVDSTLKIQPAKLEDSAVYLCASSPLSGYTFGSGTRLTVV.

The chain recombines TRBV15 with TRBJ2-1; 10 bases fit TRBD2. Germline loops: CDR1 LNHNV, CDR2 YYDKDF (reference sequence). CDR3 length: 16 amino acids. The V segment lost 2 bases and the J segment 2 bases; nucleotides outside the gene matches: 3. CDR3 coding DNA: TGTGCCACCAGCAGAAATAGCGGGAGGCCCTACAATGAGCAGTTCTTC. It encodes CATSRNSGRPYNEQFF.